These T cell receptor beta chains were read from a single sample in a study of blood T cell repertoires in COVID-19. Generated by immunoSEQ multiplex PCR, the TCRdb table keeps only in-frame clones and is missing some. The table has 120,000 to 150,000 clones, roughly 82% seen once; the top ten hold roughly 4.9%. The sample was peripheral blood. The receptors originated from a human donor in a cohort sampled during active COVID-19. CDR3s include the opening cysteine and the closing phenylalanine or tryptophan. Each record gives: clone size, D gene, V gene, J gene, CDR3 protein, CDR3 DNA. D genes are given only for firm matches. A row's size may be missing; if present it is once, few, many or a size class.

clone_size: NA; d_call: TRBD2; v_call: TRBV5-4; j_call: TRBJ2-7; cdr3_aa: CASSAATSGAYEQYF; cdr3_nt: TGTGCCAGCAGCGCGGCCACTAGCGGGGCCTACGAGCAGTACTTC
clone_size: NA; d_call: NA; v_call: TRBV28; j_call: TRBJ1-5; cdr3_aa: CASIPGGGNQPQHF; cdr3_nt: TGTGCCAGCATTCCCGGGGGGGGCAATCAGCCCCAGCATTTT
clone_size: few; d_call: TRBD1; v_call: TRBV18; j_call: TRBJ1-4; cdr3_aa: CASSPGQGTFNEKLFF; cdr3_nt: TGTGCCAGCTCACCGGGACAGGGCACTTTTAATGAAAAACTGTTTTTT
clone_size: NA; d_call: TRBD1; v_call: TRBV27; j_call: TRBJ1-2; cdr3_aa: CASRAGAPGGGYTF; cdr3_nt: TGTGCCAGCCGCGCTGGGGCCCCAGGGGGGGGCTACACCTTC
clone_size: NA; d_call: TRBD1; v_call: TRBV2; j_call: TRBJ2-1; cdr3_aa: CASRWDRNNEQFF; cdr3_nt: TGTGCCAGCAGGTGGGACAGAAACAATGAGCAGTTCTTC
clone_size: NA; d_call: TRBD2; v_call: TRBV2; j_call: TRBJ2-1; cdr3_aa: CASGPGGGYNEQFF; cdr3_nt: TGTGCCAGCGGTCCCGGGGGGGGCTACAATGAGCAGTTCTTC
clone_size: NA; d_call: TRBD2; v_call: TRBV19; j_call: TRBJ2-1; cdr3_aa: CASSVGTSNDEQFF; cdr3_nt: TGTGCCAGTAGTGTCGGGACTAGTAACGATGAGCAGTTCTTC
clone_size: NA; d_call: TRBD2; v_call: TRBV2; j_call: TRBJ2-1; cdr3_aa: CASSETSGLSYNEQFF; cdr3_nt: TGTGCCAGCAGTGAAACTAGCGGGTTATCCTACAATGAGCAGTTCTTC
clone_size: NA; d_call: NA; v_call: TRBV30; j_call: TRBJ2-7; cdr3_aa: CAWTKKRVSYEQYF; cdr3_nt: TGTGCCTGGACTAAAAAGAGGGTATCCTACGAGCAGTACTTC
clone_size: many; d_call: NA; v_call: TRBV12-3/TRBV12-4; j_call: TRBJ1-1; cdr3_aa: CASRSREGSEAFF; cdr3_nt: TGTGCCAGCAGGTCGCGGGAAGGCAGTGAAGCTTTCTTT
clone_size: NA; d_call: NA; v_call: TRBV5-1; j_call: TRBJ1-1; cdr3_aa: CASSEANTEAFF; cdr3_nt: TGCGCCAGCAGCGAAGCGAACACTGAAGCTTTCTTT
clone_size: NA; d_call: TRBD1; v_call: TRBV4-1; j_call: TRBJ2-3; cdr3_aa: CASSQDSGTGFTAPADTQYF; cdr3_nt: TGCGCCAGCAGCCAAGATTCGGGGACAGGGTTCACTGCCCCTGCAGATACGCAGTATTTT
clone_size: NA; d_call: TRBD1; v_call: TRBV5-4; j_call: TRBJ1-2; cdr3_aa: CASSRGTESNYGYTF; cdr3_nt: TGTGCCAGCAGCCGAGGGACAGAATCTAACTATGGCTACACCTTC
clone_size: NA; d_call: TRBD1; v_call: TRBV27; j_call: TRBJ2-7; cdr3_aa: CASSLRQGGNEQYF; cdr3_nt: TGTGCCAGCAGTTTAAGACAGGGTGGGAACGAGCAGTACTTC
clone_size: once; d_call: NA; v_call: TRBV5-4; j_call: TRBJ1-3; cdr3_aa: CASSLDMDTIYF; cdr3_nt: TGTGCCAGCAGCTTGGACATGGACACCATATATTTT
clone_size: NA; d_call: TRBD1; v_call: TRBV28; j_call: TRBJ2-2; cdr3_aa: CASSPPPGQGHTGELFF; cdr3_nt: TGTGCCAGCAGTCCCCCCCCGGGACAGGGTCACACCGGGGAGCTGTTTTTT
clone_size: NA; d_call: TRBD1; v_call: TRBV5-6; j_call: TRBJ2-2; cdr3_aa: CASSLDRGFFTGELFF; cdr3_nt: TGTGCCAGCAGTTTGGACAGGGGGTTTTTCACCGGGGAGCTGTTTTTT
clone_size: NA; d_call: NA; v_call: TRBV4-2; j_call: TRBJ1-3; cdr3_aa: CASSQVGQGSGNTIYF; cdr3_nt: TGTGCCAGCAGCCAAGTCGGTCAGGGGTCTGGAAACACCATATATTTT
clone_size: NA; d_call: NA; v_call: TRBV19; j_call: TRBJ1-6; cdr3_aa: CASSPTLTQDYNSPLHF; cdr3_nt: TGTGCCAGTAGCCCCACCTTGACACAGGATTATAATTCACCCCTCCACTTT
clone_size: NA; d_call: NA; v_call: TRBV7-3; j_call: TRBJ2-3; cdr3_aa: CASSFLYEGGNTDTQYF; cdr3_nt: TGTGCCAGCAGCTTCCTTTATGAGGGGGGGAATACAGATACGCAGTATTTT
clone_size: NA; d_call: NA; v_call: TRBV7-3; j_call: TRBJ2-7; cdr3_aa: CASSSVGGNGEQYF; cdr3_nt: TGTGCCAGCAGCTCAGTCGGGGGAAACGGGGAGCAGTACTTC
clone_size: NA; d_call: NA; v_call: TRBV5-1; j_call: TRBJ1-1; cdr3_aa: CASSRTALYLNTEAFF; cdr3_nt: TGCGCCAGCAGCCGGACAGCTCTTTACCTGAACACTGAAGCTTTCTTT
clone_size: NA; d_call: TRBD1; v_call: TRBV5-1; j_call: TRBJ1-2; cdr3_aa: CASSWGTGNNYGYTF; cdr3_nt: TGCGCCAGCAGCTGGGGGACAGGGAACAACTATGGCTACACCTTC
clone_size: few; d_call: NA; v_call: TRBV2; j_call: TRBJ1-1; cdr3_aa: CASSEGGRVSNTEAFF; cdr3_nt: TGTGCCAGCAGTGAAGGAGGCAGGGTGTCGAACACTGAAGCTTTCTTT
clone_size: NA; d_call: NA; v_call: TRBV6-5; j_call: TRBJ1-1; cdr3_aa: CASSSRSEAFF; cdr3_nt: TGTGCCAGCAGTTCCAGATCCGAAGCTTTCTTT
clone_size: few; d_call: NA; v_call: TRBV5-1; j_call: TRBJ1-1; cdr3_aa: CASSIQTLGSNTEAFF; cdr3_nt: TGCGCCAGCAGCATTCAAACCCTCGGGTCGAACACTGAAGCTTTCTTT
clone_size: NA; d_call: NA; v_call: TRBV6-6; j_call: TRBJ1-2; cdr3_aa: CASQDHRSSNYGYTF; cdr3_nt: TGTGCCAGTCAAGACCACAGGTCCTCTAACTATGGCTACACCTTC
clone_size: NA; d_call: TRBD1; v_call: TRBV6-5; j_call: TRBJ1-5; cdr3_aa: CASTYLQGVGNQPQHF; cdr3_nt: TGTGCCAGCACTTACTTACAGGGGGTGGGCAATCAGCCCCAGCATTTT
clone_size: NA; d_call: NA; v_call: TRBV6-5; j_call: TRBJ2-1; cdr3_aa: CASRKDSGSYNEQFF; cdr3_nt: TGTGCCAGCAGAAAGGACAGTGGCTCCTACAATGAGCAGTTCTTC
clone_size: NA; d_call: NA; v_call: TRBV2; j_call: TRBJ1-5; cdr3_aa: CASTFEGVQPQHF; cdr3_nt: TGTGCCAGCACTTTTGAGGGGGTTCAGCCCCAGCATTTT
clone_size: NA; d_call: TRBD1; v_call: TRBV30; j_call: TRBJ1-4; cdr3_aa: CAWSGAGGHSTNEKLFF; cdr3_nt: TGTGCCTGGAGTGGCGCAGGGGGCCACTCAACTAATGAAAAACTGTTTTTT
clone_size: NA; d_call: NA; v_call: TRBV11-2; j_call: TRBJ2-1; cdr3_aa: CASSVGASSYNEQFF; cdr3_nt: TGTGCCAGCAGCGTTGGGGCATCATCCTACAATGAGCAGTTCTTC
clone_size: NA; d_call: TRBD1; v_call: TRBV30; j_call: TRBJ1-3; cdr3_aa: CAWSPRDRGRVFLGNTIYF; cdr3_nt: TGTGCCTGGAGTCCGCGGGACAGGGGGCGCGTATTTCTTGGAAACACCATATATTTT
clone_size: once; d_call: TRBD2; v_call: TRBV2; j_call: TRBJ2-1; cdr3_aa: CASTGGAGEPYNEQFF; cdr3_nt: TGTGCCAGCACCGGGGGGGCGGGAGAACCCTACAATGAGCAGTTCTTC
clone_size: NA; d_call: TRBD1; v_call: TRBV7-9; j_call: TRBJ2-1; cdr3_aa: CASSSTGTGDGNEQFF; cdr3_nt: TGTGCCAGCAGCTCCACCGGGACAGGGGATGGGAATGAGCAGTTCTTC
clone_size: NA; d_call: NA; v_call: TRBV9; j_call: TRBJ2-3; cdr3_aa: CASSVVADTDTQYF; cdr3_nt: TGTGCCAGCAGCGTTGTCGCGGACACAGATACGCAGTATTTT
clone_size: few; d_call: TRBD1; v_call: TRBV29-1; j_call: TRBJ1-1; cdr3_aa: CSVAQGQYTEAFF; cdr3_nt: TGCAGCGTAGCACAGGGACAGTACACTGAAGCTTTCTTT
clone_size: once; d_call: TRBD2; v_call: TRBV9; j_call: TRBJ2-7; cdr3_aa: CASSSGGGGAHEQYF; cdr3_nt: TGTGCCAGCAGCTCCGGTGGCGGGGGGGCTCACGAGCAGTACTTC
clone_size: NA; d_call: NA; v_call: TRBV5-1; j_call: TRBJ2-1; cdr3_aa: CASSTPAGSGGTYNEQFF; cdr3_nt: TGCGCCAGCAGCACCCCAGCCGGATCAGGAGGAACATACAATGAGCAGTTCTTC
clone_size: NA; d_call: TRBD1; v_call: TRBV9; j_call: TRBJ1-2; cdr3_aa: CASSPGTGAGYTF; cdr3_nt: TGTGCCAGCAGCCCAGGGACAGGGGCTGGCTACACCTTC
clone_size: NA; d_call: NA; v_call: TRBV5-4; j_call: TRBJ1-1; cdr3_aa: CASSPEGRGVGTEAFF; cdr3_nt: TGTGCCAGCAGCCCGGAAGGTCGGGGAGTGGGCACTGAAGCTTTCTTT
clone_size: NA; d_call: TRBD1; v_call: TRBV6-5; j_call: TRBJ1-1; cdr3_aa: CASSGTVTEAFF; cdr3_nt: TGTGCCAGCAGCGGGACAGTCACTGAAGCTTTCTTT
clone_size: NA; d_call: TRBD1; v_call: TRBV24-1; j_call: TRBJ2-1; cdr3_aa: CATSDSRDRPFF; cdr3_nt: TGTGCCACCAGTGACTCCCGGGACAGGCCGTTCTTC
clone_size: NA; d_call: TRBD1; v_call: TRBV6-1; j_call: TRBJ2-4; cdr3_aa: CASSEEDYGQVEAKNIQYF; cdr3_nt: TGTGCCAGCAGTGAAGAAGATTACGGACAGGTCGAAGCCAAAAACATTCAGTACTTC
clone_size: NA; d_call: NA; v_call: TRBV28; j_call: TRBJ2-6; cdr3_aa: CASRGSGSGANVLTF; cdr3_nt: TGTGCCAGCAGGGGTTCAGGGTCTGGGGCCAACGTCCTGACTTTC
clone_size: NA; d_call: NA; v_call: TRBV10-1; j_call: TRBJ1-1; cdr3_aa: CASSVGQGRTEAFF; cdr3_nt: TGCGCCAGCAGTGTGGGCCAGGGTCGTACTGAAGCTTTCTTT
clone_size: NA; d_call: NA; v_call: TRBV21-1; j_call: TRBJ1-2; cdr3_aa: CASITSSEGFYGYTF; cdr3_nt: TGTGCCAGCATAACGTCCTCGGAGGGCTTCTATGGCTACACCTTC
clone_size: once; d_call: NA; v_call: TRBV6-2/TRBV6-3; j_call: TRBJ2-1; cdr3_aa: CASSRTTLNSYNEQFF; cdr3_nt: TGTGCCAGCAGCAGGACAACTCTAAACTCCTACAATGAGCAGTTCTTC